This T cell receptor beta chain was recorded in a study of T cell changes during pregnancy in multiple sclerosis. Here immunoSEQ multiplex PCR was the method, and the copy in TCRdb shows in-frame clones only, minus some. Here the sample spans approximately 83,000 clones, 90% to 95% being singletons. Per the germline V gene, CDR1 is LGHNA and CDR2 is YNFKEQ. V lost 1 base to trimming and J lost 3 bases, with 7 bases between them. The CDR3 consists of 13 residues. The TCR was taken from a female donor with multiple sclerosis, enrolled in a pregnancy study. The chain couples TRBV4-2 to TRBJ2-7; unclear D gene. This sample comprised peripheral blood, obtained in the third trimester of pregnancy. The CDR3: CASSQGTNYEQYF. CDR3 bases: TGTGCCAGCAGCCAAGGTACTAACTACGAGCAGTACTTC.